Below, 7 T cell receptor beta chains from the same sample are listed, as sequenced in a study of T cell changes during pregnancy in multiple sclerosis. Profiling relied on immunoSEQ multiplex PCR, and the TCRdb table lists in-frame clones only, not all of them. The table includes tens of thousands of clones, under 95% detected once. Sequences were derived from peripheral blood, sampled in the second trimester of pregnancy. The receptor source for this set is a female donor in good health, enrolled as a control in a pregnancy study.

J is TRBJ1-1 and V is TRBV6-5, with TRBD1 identical over 9 bases. V was clipped by 0 bases and J by 1 base; unmatched bases: 3. The CDR3 covers 16 residues. Looked up from germline, CDR1 is MNHEY and CDR2 is SVGAGI. The CDR3 DNA is TGTGCCAGCAGTTACTCGCTACAGGGGGCGAACACTGAAGCTTTCTTT. This encodes CASSYSLQGANTEAFF.

The chain is built from TRBV11-2 and TRBJ2-3; 11 bases agree with TRBD2. V lost 5 bases, J lost 4 bases, and 5 bases stayed unmatched. This CDR3 region has 15 residues. Germline CDR1 and CDR2: SGHAT and FQNNGV. The CDR3 spells CASSKTSGTADTQYF. Here the CDR3 DNA reads TGTGCCAGCAGCAAGACTAGCGGGACCGCAGATACGCAGTATTTT. The variable domain in full, completed from reference TRBV11-2 and TRBJ2-3, reads EAGVAQSPRYKIIEKRQSVAFWCNPISGHATLYWYQQILGQGPKLLIQFQNNGVVDDSQLPKDRFSAERLKGVDSTLKIQPAKLEDSAVYLCASSKTSGTADTQYFGPGTRLTVL.

CDR3 coding DNA: TGTGCCAGCAGCCCGATTGGAGGTCGGAGCACAGATACGCAGTATTTT. It yields the protein CASSPIGGRSTDTQYF. This sequence joins TRBV5-6 and TRBJ2-3, with TRBD2 as a possible D gene (5 bases). V lost 4 bases, J lost 0 bases, and 15 bases lay in between. Germline values: CDR1 SGHDT, CDR2 YYEEEE. This CDR3 is built from 16 residues.

This rearrangement joins TRBV15 to TRBJ2-7; perhaps TRBD2 as D (5 bases). Deletions cut 0 bases from V and 5 bases from J, with 11 bases between. The CDR3 has 14 residues. Germline V CDR1 and CDR2: LNHNV, YYDKDF (reference sequence). The chain's CDR3 is CATSRDRGSDEQYF. The CDR3 DNA reads TGTGCCACCAGCAGAGACCGAGGGAGTGACGAGCAGTACTTC.

The J gene is TRBJ2-1, the V gene TRBV6-1; D not resolved. This CDR3 comprises 12 residues. The germline V gene has CDR1 MNHNS and CDR2 SASEGT. With 5 bases removed from V and 4 bases from J, the gap between germline ends came to 6 bases. CDR3 coding DNA: TGTGCCAGCAGTTTTCTATACAATGAGCAGTTCTTC. This translates into CASSFLYNEQFF.

The chain recombines TRBV5-1 with TRBJ2-3; 7 bases align to TRBD2. The length of the CDR3 is 12 residues. Germline V gene lookup returns CDR1 SGHRS and CDR2 YFSETQ. V dropped 5 bases and J dropped 8; count of bases not matched to a gene: 5. The chain's CDR3 is CASRPGEGTQYF. For the CDR3, the DNA is TGCGCCAGCAGACCCGGGGAGGGTACGCAGTATTTT.

The chain couples TRBV19 to TRBJ2-7; TRBD1 matches 9 bases. The CDR3 length is 15 residues. V dropped 5 bases and J dropped 2; count of bases not matched to a gene: 7. In germline, CDR1 is LNHDA, CDR2 SQIVND (reference sequence). CDR3 loop: CASSLTGGAAYEQYF. The CDR3 coding sequence is TGTGCCAGTAGTCTCACAGGGGGCGCCGCCTACGAGCAGTACTTC.